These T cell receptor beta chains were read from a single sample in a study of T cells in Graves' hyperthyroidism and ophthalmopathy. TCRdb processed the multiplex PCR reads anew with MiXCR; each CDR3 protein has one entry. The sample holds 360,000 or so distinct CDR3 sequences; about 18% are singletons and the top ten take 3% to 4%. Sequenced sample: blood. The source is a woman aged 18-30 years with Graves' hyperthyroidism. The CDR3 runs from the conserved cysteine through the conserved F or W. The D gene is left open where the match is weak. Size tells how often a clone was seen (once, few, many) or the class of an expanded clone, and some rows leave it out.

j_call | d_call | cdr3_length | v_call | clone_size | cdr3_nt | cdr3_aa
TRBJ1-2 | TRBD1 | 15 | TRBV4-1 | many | TGCGCCAGCAGCCAAGAAGGGACAGGGGGTGGCGGCTACACCTTC | CASSQEGTGGGGYTF
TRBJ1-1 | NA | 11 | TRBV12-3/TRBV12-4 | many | TGTGCCAGCAGTTCAAGATCTGAAGCTTTCTTT | CASSSRSEAFF
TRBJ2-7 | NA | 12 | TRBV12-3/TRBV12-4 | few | TGTGCCAGCAGTTTAGCGCCCTACGAGCCGTACTTC | CASSLAPYEPYF
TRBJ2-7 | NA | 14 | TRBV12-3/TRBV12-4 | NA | TGTGCCAGCAGAACGAGGACGGGACCCTACGAGCAGTACTTC | CASRTRTGPYEQYF
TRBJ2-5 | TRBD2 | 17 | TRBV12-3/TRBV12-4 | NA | TGTGCCAGCAGCCCGGGACTAGCGGGTCCGTACCAAGAGACCCAGTACTTC | CASSPGLAGPYQETQYF
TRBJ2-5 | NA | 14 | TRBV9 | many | TGTGCCAGCAGCCTCTCGGGGATCGCAGAGACCCAGTACTTC | CASSLSGIAETQYF
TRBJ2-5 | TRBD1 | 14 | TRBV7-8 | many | TGTGCCAGCAGCTTAAAGGGGGCTAGGGAGACCCAGTACTTC | CASSLKGARETQYF
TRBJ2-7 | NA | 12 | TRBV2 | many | TGTGCCAGCGCAGGAGCGGACTACGAGCAGTACTTC | CASAGADYEQYF
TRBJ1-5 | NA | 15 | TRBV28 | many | TGTGCCAGCAGTTTATTCGTCGGGCAGTACCAGCCCCAGCATTTT | CASSLFVGQYQPQHF
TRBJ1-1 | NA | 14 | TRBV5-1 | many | TGCGCCAGCAGCCGCCGTAAGGAGGCCACTGAAGCTTTCTTT | CASSRRKEATEAFF
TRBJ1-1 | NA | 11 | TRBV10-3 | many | TGTGCCATCTCGCAGAAATACGAAGCTTTCTTT | CAISQKYEAFF
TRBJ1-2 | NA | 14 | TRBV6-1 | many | TGTGCCAGCAGTGAAGCAGGGGCGGATTATGGCTACACCTTC | CASSEAGADYGYTF
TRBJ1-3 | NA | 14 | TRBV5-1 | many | TGCGCCAGCAGTACTGGGGGTGGTGGAAACACCATATATTTT | CASSTGGGGNTIYF
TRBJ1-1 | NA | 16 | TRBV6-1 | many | TGTGCCAGCAGACCCCTCGGGAGGGCCCTGAACACTGAAGCTTTCTTT | CASRPLGRALNTEAFF
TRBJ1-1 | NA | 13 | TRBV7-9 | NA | TGTGCCAGCAGCTTAGCCCGAGATAACGAAGCTTTCTTT | CASSLARDNEAFF
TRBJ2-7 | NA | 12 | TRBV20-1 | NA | TGCAGTGCCCCGGGACATACCTACGAGCAGTACTTC | CSAPGHTYEQYF
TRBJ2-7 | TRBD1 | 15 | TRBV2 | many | TGTGCCAGCACGGAGGACAGGGCTAGCTCCTACGAGCAGTACTTC | CASTEDRASSYEQYF
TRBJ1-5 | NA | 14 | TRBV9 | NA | TGTGCCAGCAGCGAACAGGGTGGCAATCAGCCCCAGCATTTT | CASSEQGGNQPQHF
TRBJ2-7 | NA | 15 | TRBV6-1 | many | TGTGCCAGCAGTAAAACCAGGGCACTGACCTACGAGCAGTACTTC | CASSKTRALTYEQYF
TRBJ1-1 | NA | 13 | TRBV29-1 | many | TGCAGCGTACGACAGGAACAGAACACTGAAGCTTTCTTT | CSVRQEQNTEAFF
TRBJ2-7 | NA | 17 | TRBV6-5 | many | TGTGCCAGCAGTCGCCAAAGAGGGAGGCTTCGTACGTACGAGCAGTACTTC | CASSRQRGRLRTYEQYF
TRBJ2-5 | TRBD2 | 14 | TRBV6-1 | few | TGTGCCAGCAGTAAACTAGCGTTGGTGGAGACCCAGTACTTC | CASSKLALVETQYF
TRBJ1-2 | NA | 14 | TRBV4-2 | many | TGTGCCAGCAGCCAAGGTTTCGTCCGTTATGGCTACACCTTC | CASSQGFVRYGYTF
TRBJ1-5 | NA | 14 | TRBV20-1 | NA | TGCAGTGCTAGAAGGGGTCAGGTTAATCAGCCCCAGCATTTT | CSARRGQVNQPQHF
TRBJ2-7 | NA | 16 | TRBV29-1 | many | TGCAGCGTTGAAGTCTGGGAGGCGGATGGGTCCTACGAGCAGTACTTC | CSVEVWEADGSYEQYF
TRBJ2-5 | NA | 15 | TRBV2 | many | TGTGCCAGCGGACCAGCGACAGTACTCCAAGAGACCCAGTACTTC | CASGPATVLQETQYF
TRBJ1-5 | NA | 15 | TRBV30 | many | TGTGCCTGGAGTGTACTGGGAAATAGCAATCAGCCCCAGCATTTT | CAWSVLGNSNQPQHF
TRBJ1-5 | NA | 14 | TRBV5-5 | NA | TGTGCCAGCAGCTTGTATGGGAGCAATCAGCCCCAGCATTTT | CASSLYGSNQPQHF
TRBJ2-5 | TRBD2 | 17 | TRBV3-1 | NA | TGTGCCAGCAGCCCCCAGTTCGAAAGCGGGGGGGGAGAGACCCAGTACTTC | CASSPQFESGGGETQYF
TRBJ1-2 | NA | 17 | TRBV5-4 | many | TGTGCCAGCAGCTTGTACGCAGGGGCGATGATCCGGTATGGCTACACCTTC | CASSLYAGAMIRYGYTF
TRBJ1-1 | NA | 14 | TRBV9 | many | TGTGCCAGCAGTCCCTCGGGAGGGAACACTGAAGCTTTCTTT | CASSPSGGNTEAFF
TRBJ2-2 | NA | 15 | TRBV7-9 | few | TGTGCCAGCAGCGAACGCCCGGGACTTACCGGGGAGCTGTTTTTT | CASSERPGLTGELFF
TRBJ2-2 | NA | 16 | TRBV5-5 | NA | TGTGCCAGCAGCTTAAATTACGGGACGAACACCGGGGAGCTGTTTTTT | CASSLNYGTNTGELFF
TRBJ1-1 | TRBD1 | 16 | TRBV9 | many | TGTGCCAGCAGCGTAGACCCCAGGGGGGAGAACACTGAAGCTTTCTTT | CASSVDPRGENTEAFF